These 4 T cell receptor beta chains originate from one sample sequenced in a study of shared clonotypes between healthy human individuals. Clones were read by immunoSEQ multiplex PCR, and TCRdb kept only the in-frame ones, dropping some. The sample records under 1,100,000 clones, 70% to 80% being singletons. The sequenced material came from memory CD4+ T cells sorted from blood. The subset denotes: CD45RA-negative fraction. These TCRs come from a man in his late teens or twenties in good health.

In its sample, this clone was seen once. The J gene is TRBJ2-7, the V gene TRBV15; 9 bases map to TRBD2. This CDR3 contains 14 residues. Germline CDR1 LNHNV, CDR2 YYDKDF (reference sequence). The V gene end was trimmed by 5 bases and the J gene end by 2 bases; junction bases not matched to a gene: 4. In DNA form, the CDR3 reads TGTGCCACCAGCGGAGGACTAGCGCCCTACGAGCAGTACTTC. It is translated as CATSGGLAPYEQYF.

With respect to this clone: Other DNA variants within this sample encode the same CDR3. The J gene is TRBJ2-6, the V gene TRBV2; D unclear. The V gene's germline CDR1 is SNHLY and CDR2 FYNNEI. Trimming cost V 0 bases and J 2 bases, with 5 bases left between them. CDR3 length: 15 amino acids. For the CDR3, the DNA is TGTGCCAGCAGTGAAGCGGGGACTGGGGCCAACGTCCTGACTTTC. Residues: CASSEAGTGANVLTF.

The CDR3 reads CASRIDRGLADTQYF. The CDR3 nucleotides read TGCGCCAGCCGTATCGATCGTGGGCTAGCAGATACGCAGTATTTT. The chain joins TRBV4-3 to TRBJ2-3; D gene uncertain. The CDR3 runs to 15 residues. Trimming took off 8 bases at V and 4 bases at J, with 19 bases between the two ends. CDR1 is LGHNA, CDR2 YSLEER, per germline.

This sequence joins TRBV7-2 and TRBJ2-6; the D is unclear. Germline CDR1 SGHTA, CDR2 FQGNSA. The CDR3 has 15 amino acids. V dropped 5 bases and J dropped 2 bases, with 10 bases sitting between them. CDR3 DNA sequence: TGTGCCAGCAGCCGCTCCGGCGCTGGGGCCAACGTCCTGACTTTC. This encodes CASSRSGAGANVLTF.